A selection of T cell receptor beta chains follows, all from one sample in a study of shared clonotypes between healthy human individuals. The data were produced by immunoSEQ multiplex PCR, yet TCRdb's version contains in-frame clones alone and is incomplete. This table holds over a million clones, 60% to 80% found once. The sequenced material came from memory CD4+ T cells sorted from blood. All receptors come from a man aged 18-30 years in good health. The CDR3 runs from the conserved cysteine through the conserved F or W. The D gene is left open where the match is weak. Not all rows give a size; the values are once, few, many and, for expanded clones, a class.

d_gene	abundance	v_gene	j_gene	CDR3aa	CDR3nt
-	-	TRBV2	TRBJ1-5	CASSRGPRGGGNQPQHF	TGTGCCAGCAGTCGCGGACCCAGGGGAGGCGGCAATCAGCCCCAGCATTTT
-	many	TRBV5-1	TRBJ2-6	CASSLGTTGANVLTF	TGCGCCAGCAGCTTGGGGACAACCGGGGCCAACGTCCTGACTTTC
-	-	TRBV7-8	TRBJ2-4	CASSFAGRRASNIQYF	TGTGCCAGCAGCTTCGCCGGGCGGCGGGCTTCGAACATTCAGTACTTC
-	few	TRBV30	TRBJ1-5	CAWSRDSNQPQHF	TGTGCCTGGAGTAGGGATAGCAATCAGCCCCAGCATTTT
-	-	TRBV18	TRBJ2-5	CASSPPRGGSETQYF	TGTGCCAGCTCACCACCGCGGGGTGGATCAGAGACCCAGTACTTC
-	-	TRBV5-6	TRBJ1-2	CASSRLVEKEGYTF	TGTGCCAGCAGCCGCCTGGTGGAGAAAGAGGGCTACACCTTC
-	-	TRBV30	TRBJ1-2	CAWSVFGGLGGYTF	TGTGCCTGGAGTGTATTCGGGGGGCTCGGTGGCTACACCTTC
TRBD2	-	TRBV18	TRBJ2-2	CASSPGTSGRVTGELFF	TGTGCCAGCTCACCAGGGACTAGCGGGAGAGTAACCGGGGAGCTGTTTTTT
TRBD1	-	TRBV19	TRBJ2-3	CASSIGTGWGTDTQYF	TGTGCCAGTAGTATAGGGACAGGCTGGGGGACAGATACGCAGTATTTT
TRBD2	-	TRBV6-1	TRBJ2-1	CASGGQRGGRNEQFF	TGTGCCAGCGGAGGACAGCGGGGGGGCAGGAATGAGCAGTTCTTC
-	-	TRBV6-5	TRBJ1-4	CASRKDATNEKLFF	TGTGCCAGCAGGAAGGATGCAACTAATGAAAAACTGTTTTTT
-	-	TRBV4-1	TRBJ2-3	CASSKYRDGGDTQYF	TGCGCCAGCAGCAAGTACCGGGACGGCGGGGATACGCAGTATTTT
-	many	TRBV5-1	TRBJ2-5	CASSPTSAQEETQYF	TGCGCCAGCAGCCCCACCTCGGCCCAGGAGGAGACCCAGTACTTC
-	-	TRBV7-9	TRBJ2-5	CASSLDAQETQYF	TGTGCCAGCAGCTTAGATGCTCAAGAGACCCAGTACTTC
TRBD1	-	TRBV27	TRBJ1-4	CASSSSRFQGGDEKLFF	TGTGCCAGCAGTTCGAGCCGATTTCAGGGGGGGGACGAAAAACTGTTTTTT
-	few	TRBV15	TRBJ1-6	CATSRGQNYNSPLHF	TGTGCCACCAGCAGAGGTCAAAACTATAATTCACCCCTCCACTTT
-	-	TRBV7-9	TRBJ2-7	CASSLISGKASHEQYF	TGTGCCAGCAGCTTAATTTCCGGGAAGGCGTCCCACGAGCAGTACTTC
-	-	TRBV20-1	TRBJ2-1	CSASGNNEQFF	TGCAGTGCTAGCGGAAACAATGAGCAGTTCTTC
TRBD1	few	TRBV7-2	TRBJ2-7	CASSPQTGAGEQYF	TGTGCCAGCAGCCCTCAGACAGGGGCGGGAGAGCAGTACTTC
TRBD1	-	TRBV19	TRBJ2-6	CASSMATGAGANVLTF	TGTGCCAGTAGTATGGCTACAGGGGCTGGGGCCAACGTCCTGACTTTC
-	-	TRBV2	TRBJ2-5	CASSALETQYF	TGTGCCAGCAGCGCACTGGAGACCCAGTACTTC
TRBD1	once	TRBV10-3	TRBJ2-7	CAISTTGTYEQYF	TGTGCCATCAGCACGACAGGGACCTACGAGCAGTACTTC
TRBD2	-	TRBV7-2	TRBJ2-5	CASSLPSGSETQYF	TGTGCCAGCAGCTTACCTAGCGGGAGTGAGACCCAGTACTTC
-	-	TRBV18	TRBJ2-3	CASSPSTNTDTQYF	TGTGCCAGCTCACCATCCACGAACACAGATACGCAGTATTTT
TRBD2	-	TRBV7-9	TRBJ2-7	CASSFWTSGSYEQYF	TGTGCCAGCAGCTTCTGGACTAGCGGGAGCTACGAGCAGTACTTC
TRBD2	-	TRBV9	TRBJ2-1	CASSVSSGRFDEQFF	TGTGCCAGCAGCGTAAGTAGCGGGCGCTTCGATGAGCAGTTCTTC
-	-	TRBV18	TRBJ2-1	CASSGLYNEQFF	TGTGCCAGCTCAGGACTCTACAATGAGCAGTTCTTC
-	-	TRBV5-1	TRBJ2-1	CASSFGDSYNEQFF	TGCGCCAGCAGCTTTGGGGATTCCTACAATGAGCAGTTCTTC
-	-	TRBV30	TRBJ1-5	CAWSPSLSNQPQHF	TGTGCCTGGAGCCCGTCCCTTAGCAATCAGCCCCAGCATTTT
TRBD1	-	TRBV6-5	TRBJ1-1	CASNQQGYPEAFF	TGTGCCAGCAATCAACAGGGGTATCCTGAAGCTTTCTTT
TRBD1	-	TRBV28	TRBJ2-5	CASRPQGAEETQYF	TGTGCCAGCAGGCCACAGGGGGCGGAAGAGACCCAGTACTTC
TRBD1	-	TRBV6-1	TRBJ2-7	CASSARDRTYEQYF	TGTGCCAGCAGCGCTCGGGACAGAACCTACGAGCAGTACTTC
-	-	TRBV18	TRBJ2-7	CASSRTGGAYEQYF	TGTGCCAGCTCCCGTACAGGGGGGGCCTACGAGCAGTACTTC